The clone carrying this T cell receptor (beta chain) was seen repeatedly, ten times or more. Antigen specificity is unknown. The source of the sample is a study of CD8 T cells in ankylosing spondylitis. Study results and caveats: Seven to nine highly homologous variants formed a TCR beta motif that appeared characteristic of ankylosing spondylitis blood. The clones that were linked to disease were reported to be significantly enriched in matched synovial fluid samples from ankylosing spondylitis patients. Some motif variants were previously reported in reactive arthritis synovial fluid and blood.

Looked up from germline, CDR1 is SNHLY and CDR2 is FYNNEI. The V and J ends lost 6 bases and 7 bases respectively, with 15 bases between them. The CDR3 is made up of 14 amino acids. Preparation of TCR beta libraries was done by quantitative 5'-RACE with molecular barcodes. TCRdb fed the 5' RACE reads into MiXCR, producing one record per CDR3 protein. The table has under 150,000 distinct CDR3 sequences, approximately 9.2% seen once. The chain couples TRBV2 to TRBJ2-2; D not certain. This TCR came from a male donor with ankylosing spondylitis. Sequenced material: synovial fluid, either unsorted or a sorted T cell fraction (not recorded which). The CDR3 DNA reads TGTGCCAGCAGCTACAATTTGGGATTCGGGGAGCTGTTTTTT. It is translated as CASSYNLGFGELFF.